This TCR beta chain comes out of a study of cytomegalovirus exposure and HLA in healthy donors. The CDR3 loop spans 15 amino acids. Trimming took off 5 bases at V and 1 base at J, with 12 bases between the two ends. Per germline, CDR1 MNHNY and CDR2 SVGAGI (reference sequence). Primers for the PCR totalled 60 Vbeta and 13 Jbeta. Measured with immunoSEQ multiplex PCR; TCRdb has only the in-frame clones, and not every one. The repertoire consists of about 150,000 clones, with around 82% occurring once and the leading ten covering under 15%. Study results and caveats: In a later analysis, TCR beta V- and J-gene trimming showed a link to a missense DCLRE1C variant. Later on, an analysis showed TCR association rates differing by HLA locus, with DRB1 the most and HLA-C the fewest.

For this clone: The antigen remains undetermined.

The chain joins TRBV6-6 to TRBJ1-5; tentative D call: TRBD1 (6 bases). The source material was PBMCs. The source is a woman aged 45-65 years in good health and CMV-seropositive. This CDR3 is CASSRGQTSNQPQHF. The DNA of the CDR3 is TGTGCCAGCAGTCGGGGACAAACCAGCAATCAGCCCCAGCATTTT.